The clone carrying this TCR beta chain appeared a single time. This entry belongs to a study of blood T cell repertoires in COVID-19. Whole-study context: Acute and convalescent COVID-19 samples came from the United States, Italy and Spain.

The data were produced by immunoSEQ multiplex PCR, yet TCRdb's version contains in-frame clones alone and is incomplete. The sample consists of 100,000 to 150,000 clones, just under 85% of them appearing once. The CDR3 loop spans 11 amino acids. V shed 7 bases and J 8 bases; nucleotides not matched to a gene: 6. Germline lookup yields CDR1 SQVTM and CDR2 ANQGSEA. The receptor was derived from a woman in her 50s with acute or convalescent COVID-19. Sample: peripheral blood. This chain links TRBV29-1 with TRBJ1-2; TRBD1 matches at 8 bases. The CDR3 sequence is CSDAGGRGYTF. The CDR3 nucleotides read TGCAGCGACGCAGGGGGCAGAGGCTACACCTTC.